Below, 16 T cell receptor beta chains from the same sample are listed, as sequenced in a study of control samples from healthy donors and cancer patients. Profiled with immunoSEQ multiplex PCR; TCRdb holds only in-frame clones, not every one. The data hold more than 100,000 clones, with around 88% observed a single time. Source material: PBMCs. These receptors were obtained from a man between 60 and 75 years old with lung cancer.

The chain uses TRBV25-1 and TRBJ1-1, with D uncertain. V gave up 2 bases and J gave up 1 base, with 8 bases separating them. Per the germline V gene, CDR1 is MGHDK and CDR2 is SYGVNS. CDR3 length: 14 amino acids. CDR3 sequence reads: CASSEPGPNTEAFF. The CDR3 DNA reads TGTGCCAGCAGTGAACCCGGTCCGAACACTGAAGCTTTCTTT.

The chain employs TRBV24-1 and TRBJ1-1, with D unresolved. Germline CDR1 and CDR2: KGHDR and SFDVKD. There are 12 residues in the CDR3. The germline V and J ends were trimmed by 4 bases and 9 bases, with 11 bases remaining between them. The CDR3: CATSEAVGKAFF. The CDR3, as DNA: TGTGCCACCAGTGAGGCCGTTGGTAAAGCTTTCTTT.

This chain uses TRBV6-6 with TRBJ1-1, with 10 bases identical to TRBD1. J gave up 4 bases and V 5 bases, and 16 bases lay outside the gene matches. Germline lookup yields CDR1 MNHNY and CDR2 SVGAGI (reference sequence). The CDR3 loop spans 18 amino acids. The CDR3 sequence: CASSQEYGTGAWSTEAFF. CDR3 nucleotides: TGTGCCAGCAGTCAGGAATACGGGACAGGGGCCTGGAGCACTGAAGCTTTCTTT.

CDR3 loop: CASSQERNSPGAFF. The CDR3 DNA follows: TGTGCCAGCAGCCAAGAGAGAAACAGCCCTGGAGCTTTCTTT. The J gene is TRBJ1-1, the V gene TRBV3-1 (or the pseudogene TRBV3-2); D is unresolved. CDR1 and CDR2 (germline): LGHDT, YNNKEL (reference sequence). This CDR3 is built from 14 residues. Trimming stripped 0 bases from V and 10 bases from J, with 15 bases between.

The chain has TRBV13 and TRBJ2-3, with D perhaps being TRBD1 or TRBD2 (5 bases each). Germline V CDR1 and CDR2: PRHDT, FYEKMQ (reference sequence). The germline V and J ends were trimmed by 8 bases and 2 bases, with 17 bases remaining between them. There are 15 residues in the CDR3. The CDR3 region has the DNA TGTGCCAGCTCCCTAGGGACCTCGACCACAGATACGCAGTATTTT. It yields the protein CASSLGTSTTDTQYF.

This clone was seen more than once but under ten times. The chain couples TRBV19 to TRBJ2-3; 8 positions match TRBD1. CDR3 length: 15 residues. V was clipped by 5 bases and J by 5 bases; unmatched bases: 9. From germline, CDR1 is LNHDA and CDR2 SQIVND (reference sequence). CDR3 residues: CASSPRTGSGDTQYF. DNA for the CDR3: TGTGCCAGTAGTCCTAGGACAGGGAGTGGAGATACGCAGTATTTT.

This clone is a singleton in its sample. The chain joins TRBV30 to TRBJ2-3; 7 bases agree with TRBD2. The CDR3 totals 15 residues. Germline CDR1 is GTSNPN and CDR2 is SVGIG (reference sequence). Trimming removed 0 bases from V and 3 bases from J; junction bases left unmatched: 6. The CDR3 sequence: CAWSVQRGGTDTQYF. The CDR3 nucleotides are TGTGCCTGGAGTGTACAGCGGGGAGGAACAGATACGCAGTATTTT.

The chain uses TRBV27 and TRBJ2-7; 7 bases match TRBD1. The germline V gene encodes CDR1 MNHEY and CDR2 SMNVEV (reference sequence). CDR3 size: 15 residues. The trim removed 7 bases at V and 3 bases at J, leaving 12 bases unmatched. The CDR3 here is CASTHAGGQIYEQYF. DNA of the CDR3: TGTGCCAGCACTCACGCTGGGGGACAGATCTACGAGCAGTACTTC.

This clone showed up just once. J is TRBJ1-5 and V is TRBV18; TRBD1 matches at 10 bases. Germline loops: CDR1 KGHSH, CDR2 LQKENI. Unmatched junction bases numbered 5, after V lost 2 bases and J lost 7 bases. The CDR3 consists of 15 residues. CDR3 protein: CASSPGTGVGQPQHF. The CDR3 DNA reads TGTGCCAGCTCACCAGGGACAGGGGTAGGACAGCCCCAGCATTTT.

The chain carries TRBV6-5 and TRBJ2-5; 7 bases align to TRBD2. Germline CDR1 reads MNHEY; CDR2 reads SVGAGI. The CDR3 consists of 15 residues. J was trimmed by 1 base and V by 7 bases; bases with no gene match: 9. CDR3 in amino acids: CASTRLAFGQETQYF. The CDR3 region has the DNA TGTGCCAGCACCAGACTAGCATTTGGCCAAGAGACCCAGTACTTC.

This sequence joins TRBV2 and TRBJ1-3; TRBD1 is a possible D gene (6 bases). CDR3 size: 16 residues. In germline, CDR1 is SNHLY, CDR2 FYNNEI. The germline V and J ends were trimmed by 5 bases and 0 bases, with 14 bases remaining between them. This CDR3 is CASSRGTPSSGNTIYF. In nucleotides, the CDR3 is TGTGCCAGCAGTAGGGGGACACCAAGCTCTGGAAACACCATATATTTT.

V and J are TRBV30 and TRBJ2-7; tentative D call: TRBD1 (6 bases). The length of the CDR3 is 12 residues. Germline loops: CDR1 GTSNPN, CDR2 SVGIG (reference sequence). V dropped 7 bases and J dropped 6 bases, with 16 bases sitting between them. DNA of the CDR3: TGTGCCTCTTTATTACAGGGCAGCGAGCAGTACGTC. This translates into CASLLQGSEQYV.

The rearrangement uses TRBV5-1 and TRBJ1-1; D is ambiguous. Germline V CDR1 and CDR2: SGHRS, YFSETQ. The CDR3 has 15 residues. With 4 bases removed from V and 6 bases from J, the gap between germline ends came to 19 bases. The CDR3 loop is CASSLVVSGSAEAFF. CDR3 bases: TGCGCCAGCAGCCTGGTGGTAAGCGGTAGTGCTGAAGCTTTCTTT.

The J gene is TRBJ1-2, the V gene TRBV7-8, with 9 nucleotides matching TRBD1. J gave up 0 bases and V 5 bases, and 13 bases lay outside the gene matches. CDR1 is SGHVS and CDR2 is FQNEAQ in the germline V gene. There are 18 residues in the CDR3. CDR3 coding DNA: TGTGCCAGCAGCCAAGGACAGGGGAGGCCCGATGCTAACTATGGCTACACCTTC. This encodes CASSQGQGRPDANYGYTF.

This sequence joins TRBV2 and TRBJ1-3, with no clear D. Germline V lookup: CDR1 SNHLY, CDR2 FYNNEI. V was trimmed by 3 bases and J by 0 bases, leaving 12 bases between them. The CDR3 runs 16 residues. CDR3: CASSDNRISSGNTIYF. CDR3 sequence (DNA): TGTGCCAGCAGTGATAATCGGATTAGCTCTGGAAACACCATATATTTT.

The J gene is TRBJ2-7, the V gene TRBV5-1; 7 bases are a match to TRBD1. CDR1 is SGHRS and CDR2 is YFSETQ in the germline V gene. The V segment lost 4 bases and the J segment 1 base; nucleotides outside the gene matches: 5. CDR3 length equals 14 residues. CDR3 sequence: CASSHGTVSYEQYF. The DNA for the CDR3 is TGCGCCAGCAGCCATGGGACAGTTTCCTACGAGCAGTACTTC.